This section outlines one TCR beta chain sequence together with its context. The antigen is undetermined. CD4+ T cells specific for antigen were expanded with viral peptide pools by the ViraFEST assay before sequencing. An approximately 10-day culture period preceded the isolation of CD4+ T cells. None of the vaccinated had previously contracted SARS-CoV-2, and their nucleocapsid antibodies tested negative. They grew over 1.5 million PBMC in each well, adding about 10 IU/ml IL-2 and 8 to 10 ug/ml peptides. It was on days 3 and 7 that half the medium was replaced with IL-2 medium. This specimen belongs to a study of vaccination effects on CD4 cells after COVID-19. Study-wide background: Participants received two doses of either the BNT162b2 or mRNA-1273 vaccine.

Regarding the study as a whole: Sampling in the study covered few convalescent patients and included no early post-infection timepoints.

Sequencing used immunoSEQ multiplex PCR; TCRdb keeps in-frame clones, though not all of them. Of approximately 44,000 clones listed, around 68% are singletons. V dropped 0 bases and J dropped 4 bases, with 13 bases sitting between them. Germline CDR1 is SGHNT and CDR2 is YYREEE (reference sequence). This CDR3 contains 15 residues. This sequence was found in a human donor who received a COVID-19 vaccine. Specimen: CD4+ T cells from PBMCs cultured with HCoV-OC43 spike peptides, collected before COVID-19 vaccination. Subset specified: HCoV-OC43 spike overlapping peptide pool stimulation. This chain uses TRBV5-4 with TRBJ1-2, with D possibly TRBD1 on 5 matching bases. The CDR3 DNA is TGTGCCAGCAGCTTGGCGCTCAGACAGAGCTATGGCTACACCTTC. It encodes CASSLALRQSYGYTF.